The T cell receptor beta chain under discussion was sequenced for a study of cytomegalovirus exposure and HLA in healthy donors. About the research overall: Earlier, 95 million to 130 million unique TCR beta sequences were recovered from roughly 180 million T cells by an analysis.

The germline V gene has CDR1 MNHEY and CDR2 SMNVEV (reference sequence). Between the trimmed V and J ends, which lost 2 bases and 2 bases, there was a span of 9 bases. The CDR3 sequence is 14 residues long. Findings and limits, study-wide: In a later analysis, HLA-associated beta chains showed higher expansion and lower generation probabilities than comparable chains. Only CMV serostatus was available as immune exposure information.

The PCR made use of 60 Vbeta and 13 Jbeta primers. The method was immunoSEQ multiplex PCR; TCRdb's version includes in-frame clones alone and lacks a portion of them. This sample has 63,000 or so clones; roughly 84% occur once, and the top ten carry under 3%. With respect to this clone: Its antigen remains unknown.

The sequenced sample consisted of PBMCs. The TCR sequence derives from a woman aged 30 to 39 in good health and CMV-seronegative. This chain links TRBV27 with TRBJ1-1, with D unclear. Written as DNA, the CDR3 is TGTGCCAGCAGTTTAATGGTCGGTAACACTGAAGCTTTCTTT. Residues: CASSLMVGNTEAFF.